This TCR beta chain originates from a study of T cells expressing NK-cell markers. General study results and limits: Dominance of the CD3+CD56-NKG2C+ fraction by these clonotypes also held in a few donors. In a handful of donors, dominant NKG2C+ clonotypes were roughly 1.0-8% of CD8+ T cells.

From germline, CDR1 is MDHEN and CDR2 SYDVKM. This CDR3 comprises 16 residues. With respect to this clonotype: Its antigen is not known.

What made the TCR beta cDNA was 5'RACE template switching with UMIs. TCRdb reprocessed the 5' RACE reads; each CDR3 protein has one entry and no DNA is given. This table lists 150,000 or so distinct CDR3 sequences. This receptor was identified in a woman aged 45-65 years in good health. The source material was blood T cells: a sorted CD56 or NKG2C T cell subset, CD4+ or CD8+ T cells, or bulk PBMC T cells (not recorded which). V and J are TRBV28 and TRBJ2-2; TCRdb selects TRBD2, and the lack of DNA leaves this call unchecked. CDR3 sequence reads: CASSGTGTLNTGELFF.